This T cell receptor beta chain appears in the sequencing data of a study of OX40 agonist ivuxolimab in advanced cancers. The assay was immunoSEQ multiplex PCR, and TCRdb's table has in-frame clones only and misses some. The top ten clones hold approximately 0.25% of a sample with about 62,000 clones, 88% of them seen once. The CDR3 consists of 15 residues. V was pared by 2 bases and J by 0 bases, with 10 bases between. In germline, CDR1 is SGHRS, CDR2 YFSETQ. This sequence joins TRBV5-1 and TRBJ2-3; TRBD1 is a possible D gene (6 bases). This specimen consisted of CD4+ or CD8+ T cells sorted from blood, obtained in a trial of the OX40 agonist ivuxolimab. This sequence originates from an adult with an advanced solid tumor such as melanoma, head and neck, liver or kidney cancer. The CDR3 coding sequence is TGCGCCAGCAGCTTCCCCCAGGGGAGCACAGATACGCAGTATTTT. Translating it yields CASSFPQGSTDTQYF.